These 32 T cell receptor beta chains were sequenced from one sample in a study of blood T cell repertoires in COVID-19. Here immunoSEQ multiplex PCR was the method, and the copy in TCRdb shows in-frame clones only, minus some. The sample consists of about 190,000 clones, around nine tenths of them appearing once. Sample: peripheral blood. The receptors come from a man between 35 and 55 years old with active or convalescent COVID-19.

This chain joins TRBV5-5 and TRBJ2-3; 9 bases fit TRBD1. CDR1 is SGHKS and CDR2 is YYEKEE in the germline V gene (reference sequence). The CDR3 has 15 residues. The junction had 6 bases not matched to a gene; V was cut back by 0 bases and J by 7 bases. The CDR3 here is CASSLAGTGKNTQYF. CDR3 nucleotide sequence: TGTGCCAGCAGCTTGGCGGGGACAGGGAAAAATACGCAGTATTTT.

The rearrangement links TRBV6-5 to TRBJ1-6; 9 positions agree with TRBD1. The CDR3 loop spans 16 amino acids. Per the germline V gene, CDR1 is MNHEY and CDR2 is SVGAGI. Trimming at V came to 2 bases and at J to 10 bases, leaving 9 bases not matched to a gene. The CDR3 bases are TGTGCCAGCAGTTACGAACCGGGACAGGGCGTATCACCCCTCCACTTT. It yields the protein CASSYEPGQGVSPLHF.

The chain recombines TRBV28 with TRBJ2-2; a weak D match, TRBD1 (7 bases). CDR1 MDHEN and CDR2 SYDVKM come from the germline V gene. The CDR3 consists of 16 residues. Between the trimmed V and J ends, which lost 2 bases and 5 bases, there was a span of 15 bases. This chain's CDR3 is CASSLGGGGSTGELFF. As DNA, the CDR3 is TGTGCCAGCAGTTTAGGAGGGGGCGGATCAACCGGGGAGCTGTTTTTT.

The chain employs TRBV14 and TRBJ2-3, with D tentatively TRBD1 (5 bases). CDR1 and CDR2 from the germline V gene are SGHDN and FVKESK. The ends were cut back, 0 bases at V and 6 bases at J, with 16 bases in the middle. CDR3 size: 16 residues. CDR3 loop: CASSQDRGGALDTQYF. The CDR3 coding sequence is TGTGCCAGCAGCCAAGATAGGGGCGGAGCATTGGATACGCAGTATTTT.

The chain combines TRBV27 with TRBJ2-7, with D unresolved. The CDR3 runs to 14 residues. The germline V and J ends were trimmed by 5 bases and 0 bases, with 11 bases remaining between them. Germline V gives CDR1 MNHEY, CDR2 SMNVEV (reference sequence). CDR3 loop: CASSVFGGSYEQYF. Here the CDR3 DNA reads TGTGCCAGCAGTGTCTTCGGCGGCTCCTACGAGCAGTACTTC.

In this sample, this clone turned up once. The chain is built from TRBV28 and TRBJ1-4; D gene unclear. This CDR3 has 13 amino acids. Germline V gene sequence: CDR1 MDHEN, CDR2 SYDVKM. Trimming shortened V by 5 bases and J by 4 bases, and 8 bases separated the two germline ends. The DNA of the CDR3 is TGTGCCAGCAGTCCGGAGGTTAATGAAAAACTGTTTTTT. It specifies CASSPEVNEKLFF.

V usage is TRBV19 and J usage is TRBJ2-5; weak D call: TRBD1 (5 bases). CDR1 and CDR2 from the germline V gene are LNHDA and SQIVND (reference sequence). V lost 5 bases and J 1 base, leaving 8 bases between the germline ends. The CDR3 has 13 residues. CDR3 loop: CASSDSPQETQYF. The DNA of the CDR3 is TGTGCCAGTAGTGACAGCCCCCAAGAGACCCAGTACTTC.

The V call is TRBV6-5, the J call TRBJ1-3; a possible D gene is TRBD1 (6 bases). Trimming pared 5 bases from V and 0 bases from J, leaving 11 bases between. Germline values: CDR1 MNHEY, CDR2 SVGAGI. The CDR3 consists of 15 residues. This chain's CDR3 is CASSKGHLSGNTIYF. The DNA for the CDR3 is TGTGCCAGCAGTAAGGGACATCTCTCTGGAAACACCATATATTTT.

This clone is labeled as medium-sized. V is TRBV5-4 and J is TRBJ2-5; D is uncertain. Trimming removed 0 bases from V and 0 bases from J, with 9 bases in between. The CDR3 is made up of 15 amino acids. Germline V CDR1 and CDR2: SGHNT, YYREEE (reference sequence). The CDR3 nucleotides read TGTGCCAGCAGCTTGGGGATGGGCCACCAAGAGACCCAGTACTTC. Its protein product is CASSLGMGHQETQYF.

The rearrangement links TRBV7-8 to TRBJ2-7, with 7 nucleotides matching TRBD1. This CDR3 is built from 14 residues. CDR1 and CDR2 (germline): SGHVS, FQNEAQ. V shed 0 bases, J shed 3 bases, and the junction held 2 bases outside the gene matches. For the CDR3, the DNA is TGTGCCAGCAGCTTAGCCGGACAGGTCTACGAGCAGTACTTC. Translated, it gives CASSLAGQVYEQYF.

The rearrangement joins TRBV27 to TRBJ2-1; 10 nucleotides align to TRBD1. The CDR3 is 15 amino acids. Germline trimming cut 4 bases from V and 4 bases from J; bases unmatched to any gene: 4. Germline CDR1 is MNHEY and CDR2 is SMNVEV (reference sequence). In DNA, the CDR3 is TGTGCCAGCAGTTCTCCGGGACAGGGGTACAATGAGCAGTTCTTC. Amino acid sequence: CASSSPGQGYNEQFF.

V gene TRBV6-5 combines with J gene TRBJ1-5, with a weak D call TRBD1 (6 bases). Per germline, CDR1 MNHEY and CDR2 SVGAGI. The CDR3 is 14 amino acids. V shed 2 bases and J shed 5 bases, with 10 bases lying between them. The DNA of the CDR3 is TGTGCCAGCAGTTACAGGGAGGGGGATCAGCCCCAGCATTTT. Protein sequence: CASSYREGDQPQHF.

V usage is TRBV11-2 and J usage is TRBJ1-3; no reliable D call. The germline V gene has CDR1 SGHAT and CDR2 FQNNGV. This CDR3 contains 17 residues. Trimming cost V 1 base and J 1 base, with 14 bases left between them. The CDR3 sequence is CASSLGSPLLSGNTIYF. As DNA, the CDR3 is TGTGCCAGCAGCTTAGGGTCTCCCCTACTTTCTGGAAACACCATATATTTT. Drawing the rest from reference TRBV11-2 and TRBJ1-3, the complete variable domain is EAGVAQSPRYKIIEKRQSVAFWCNPISGHATLYWYQQILGQGPKLLIQFQNNGVVDDSQLPKDRFSAERLKGVDSTLKIQPAKLEDSAVYLCASSLGSPLLSGNTIYFGEGSWLTVV.

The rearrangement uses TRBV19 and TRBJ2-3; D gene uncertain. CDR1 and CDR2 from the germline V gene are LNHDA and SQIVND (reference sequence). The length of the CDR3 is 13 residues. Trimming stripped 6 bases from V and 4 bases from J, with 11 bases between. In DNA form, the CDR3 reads TGTGCCAGTAGCTCATCACTGGCAGATACGCAGTATTTT. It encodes CASSSSLADTQYF.

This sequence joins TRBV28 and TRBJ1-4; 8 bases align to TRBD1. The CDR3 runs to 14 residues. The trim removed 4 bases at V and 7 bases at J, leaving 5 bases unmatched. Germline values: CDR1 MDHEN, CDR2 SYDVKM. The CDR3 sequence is CASSSLTGVEKLFF. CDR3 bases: TGTGCCAGCAGTTCACTGACAGGGGTTGAAAAACTGTTTTTT.

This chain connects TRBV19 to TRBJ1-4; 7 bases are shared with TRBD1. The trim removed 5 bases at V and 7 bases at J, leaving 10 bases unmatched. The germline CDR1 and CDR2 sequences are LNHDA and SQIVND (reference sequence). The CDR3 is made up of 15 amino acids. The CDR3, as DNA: TGTGCCAGTAGTTCTCAGACAGGGCGGGGTGAAAAACTGTTTTTT. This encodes CASSSQTGRGEKLFF.

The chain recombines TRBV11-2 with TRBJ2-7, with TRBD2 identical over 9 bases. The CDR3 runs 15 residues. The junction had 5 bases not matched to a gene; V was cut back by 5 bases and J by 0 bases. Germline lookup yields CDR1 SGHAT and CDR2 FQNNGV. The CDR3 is CASSQGLASSYEQYF. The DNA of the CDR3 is TGTGCCAGCAGCCAAGGACTAGCGAGCTCCTACGAGCAGTACTTC. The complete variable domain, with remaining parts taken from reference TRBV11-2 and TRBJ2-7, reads EAGVAQSPRYKIIEKRQSVAFWCNPISGHATLYWYQQILGQGPKLLIQFQNNGVVDDSQLPKDRFSAERLKGVDSTLKIQPAKLEDSAVYLCASSQGLASSYEQYFGPGTRLTVT.

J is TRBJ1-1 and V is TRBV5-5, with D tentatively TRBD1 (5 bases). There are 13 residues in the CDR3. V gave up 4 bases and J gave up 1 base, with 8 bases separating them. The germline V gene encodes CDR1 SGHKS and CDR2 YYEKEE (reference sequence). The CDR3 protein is CASSPTGNTEAFF. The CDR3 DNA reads TGTGCCAGCAGCCCTACAGGGAACACTGAAGCTTTCTTT.

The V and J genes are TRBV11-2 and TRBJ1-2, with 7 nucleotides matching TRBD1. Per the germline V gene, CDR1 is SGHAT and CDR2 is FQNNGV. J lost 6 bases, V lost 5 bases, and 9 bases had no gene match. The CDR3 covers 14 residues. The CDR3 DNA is TGTGCCAGCAGCCCTATAGACAGGGAGAATGGCTACACCTTC. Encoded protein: CASSPIDRENGYTF.

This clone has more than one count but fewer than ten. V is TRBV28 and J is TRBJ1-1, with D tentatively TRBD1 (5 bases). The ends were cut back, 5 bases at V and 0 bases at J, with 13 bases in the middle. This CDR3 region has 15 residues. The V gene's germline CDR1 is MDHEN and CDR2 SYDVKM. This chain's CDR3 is CASSPGHTLNTEAFF. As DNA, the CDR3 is TGTGCCAGCAGTCCAGGACACACTTTGAACACTGAAGCTTTCTTT.

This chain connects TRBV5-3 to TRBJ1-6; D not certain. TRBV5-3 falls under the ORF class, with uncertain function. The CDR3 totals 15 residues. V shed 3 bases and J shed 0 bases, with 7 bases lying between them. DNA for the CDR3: TGTGCCAGAAGCTCCGGAGTCTCCTATAATTCACCCCTCCACTTT. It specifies CARSSGVSYNSPLHF.

CDR3 bases: TGTGCCAGCTCACCTGAGAAGGGGGAAAAACTGTTTTTT. Protein product: CASSPEKGEKLFF. The chain couples TRBV18 to TRBJ1-4; TRBD1 is a possible D gene (5 bases). The germline V and J ends were trimmed by 3 bases and 8 bases, with 10 bases remaining between them. In germline, CDR1 is KGHSH, CDR2 LQKENI. This CDR3 has 13 amino acids.

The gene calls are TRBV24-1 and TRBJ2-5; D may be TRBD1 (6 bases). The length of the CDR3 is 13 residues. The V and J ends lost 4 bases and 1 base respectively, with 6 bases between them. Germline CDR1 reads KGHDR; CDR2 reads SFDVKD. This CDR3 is CATSEGAQETQYF. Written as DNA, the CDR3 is TGTGCCACCAGTGAGGGGGCCCAAGAGACCCAGTACTTC.

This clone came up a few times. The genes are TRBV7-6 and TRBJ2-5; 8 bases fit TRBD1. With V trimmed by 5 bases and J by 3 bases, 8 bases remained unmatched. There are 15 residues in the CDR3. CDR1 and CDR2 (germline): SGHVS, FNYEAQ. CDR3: CASSLRSDREETQYF. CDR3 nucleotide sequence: TGTGCCAGCAGCCTGCGGTCGGACAGGGAAGAGACCCAGTACTTC. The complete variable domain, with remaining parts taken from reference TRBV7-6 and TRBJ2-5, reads GAGVSQSPRYKVTKRGQDVALRCDPISGHVSLYWYRQALGQGPEFLTYFNYEAQQDKSGLPNDRFSAERPEGSISTLTIQRTEQRDSAMYRCASSLRSDREETQYFGPGTRLLVL.

The CDR3 spells CASSQDPPPQGTDTQYF. The CDR3 DNA reads as TGTGCCAGCAGCCAAGATCCTCCCCCTCAGGGGACAGATACGCAGTATTTT. The chain links TRBV3-1 (or the pseudogene TRBV3-2) to TRBJ2-3, with a weak D call TRBD1 (6 bases). This CDR3 contains 17 residues. Trimming stripped 0 bases from V and 3 bases from J, with 16 bases between. CDR1 is LGHDT, CDR2 YNNKEL, per germline (reference sequence).

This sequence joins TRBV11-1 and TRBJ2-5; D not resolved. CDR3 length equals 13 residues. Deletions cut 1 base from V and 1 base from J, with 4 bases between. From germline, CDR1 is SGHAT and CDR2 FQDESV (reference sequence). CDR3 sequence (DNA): TGTGCCAGCAGCTTAGAGCCCCAAGAGACCCAGTACTTC. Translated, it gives CASSLEPQETQYF.

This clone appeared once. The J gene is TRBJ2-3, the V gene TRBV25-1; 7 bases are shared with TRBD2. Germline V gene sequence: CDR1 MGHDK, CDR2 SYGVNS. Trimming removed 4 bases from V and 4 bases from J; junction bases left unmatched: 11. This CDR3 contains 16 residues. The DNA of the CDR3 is TGTGCCAGCAGTGCTGGAGCGGGGACTTTCCCAGATACGCAGTATTTT. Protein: CASSAGAGTFPDTQYF. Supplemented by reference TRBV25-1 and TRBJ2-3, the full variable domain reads EADIYQTPRYLVIGTGKKITLECSQTMGHDKMYWYQQDPGMELHLIHYSYGVNSTEKGDLSSESTVSRIRTEHFPLTLESARPSHTSQYLCASSAGAGTFPDTQYFGPGTRLTVL.

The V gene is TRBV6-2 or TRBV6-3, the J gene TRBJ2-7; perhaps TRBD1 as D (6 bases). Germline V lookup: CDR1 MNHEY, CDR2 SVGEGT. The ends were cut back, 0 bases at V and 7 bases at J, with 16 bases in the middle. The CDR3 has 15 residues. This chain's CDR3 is CASSYSDFPRGEQYF. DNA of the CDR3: TGTGCCAGCAGTTACTCGGACTTCCCCAGGGGAGAGCAGTACTTC.

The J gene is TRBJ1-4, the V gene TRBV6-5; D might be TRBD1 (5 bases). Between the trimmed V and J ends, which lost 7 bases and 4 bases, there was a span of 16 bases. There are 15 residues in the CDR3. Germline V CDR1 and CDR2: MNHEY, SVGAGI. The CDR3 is CASKNRQIINEKLFF. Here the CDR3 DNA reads TGTGCCAGCAAAAACCGACAGATCATTAATGAAAAACTGTTTTTT.

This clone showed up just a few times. The CDR3 sequence is CASSYPPGTGDQPQHF. The CDR3 DNA reads as TGTGCCAGCAGTTACCCACCCGGGACAGGGGACCAGCCCCAGCATTTT. The rearrangement joins TRBV6-5 to TRBJ1-5; TRBD1 aligns across 10 bases. This CDR3 region has 16 residues. Germline-derived CDR1 and CDR2 are MNHEY and SVGAGI. V dropped 2 bases and J dropped 7; count of bases not matched to a gene: 8.

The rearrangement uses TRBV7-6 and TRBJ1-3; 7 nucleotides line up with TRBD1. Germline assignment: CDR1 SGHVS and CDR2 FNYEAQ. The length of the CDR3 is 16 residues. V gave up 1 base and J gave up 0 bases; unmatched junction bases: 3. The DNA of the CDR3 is TGTGCCAGCAGCTTAGACAGGGGTTTCTCTGGAAACACCATATATTTT. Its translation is CASSLDRGFSGNTIYF.

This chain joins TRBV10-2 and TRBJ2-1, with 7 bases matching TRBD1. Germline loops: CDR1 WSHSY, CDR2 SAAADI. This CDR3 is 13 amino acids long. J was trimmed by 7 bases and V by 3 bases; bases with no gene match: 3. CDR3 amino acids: CASSDYRGNEQFF. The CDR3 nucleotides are TGCGCCAGCAGTGACTACAGGGGTAATGAGCAGTTCTTC.